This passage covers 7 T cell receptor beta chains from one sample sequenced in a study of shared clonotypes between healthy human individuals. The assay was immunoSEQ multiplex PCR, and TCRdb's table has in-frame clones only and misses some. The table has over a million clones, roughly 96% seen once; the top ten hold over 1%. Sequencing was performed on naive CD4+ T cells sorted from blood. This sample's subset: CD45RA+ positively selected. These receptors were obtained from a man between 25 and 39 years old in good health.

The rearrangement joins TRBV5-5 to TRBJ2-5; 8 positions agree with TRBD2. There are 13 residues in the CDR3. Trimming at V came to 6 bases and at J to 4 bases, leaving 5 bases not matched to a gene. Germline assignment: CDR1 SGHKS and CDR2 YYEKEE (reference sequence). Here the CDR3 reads CASNPGGGETQYF. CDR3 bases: TGTGCCAGCAACCCGGGAGGGGGAGAGACCCAGTACTTC.

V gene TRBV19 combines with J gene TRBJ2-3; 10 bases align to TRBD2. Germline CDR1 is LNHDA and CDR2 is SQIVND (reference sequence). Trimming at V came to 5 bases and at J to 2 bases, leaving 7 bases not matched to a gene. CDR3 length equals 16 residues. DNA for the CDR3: TGTGCCAGTAGTCCGCGACTAGCGGGTTACACAGATACGCAGTATTTT. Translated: CASSPRLAGYTDTQYF. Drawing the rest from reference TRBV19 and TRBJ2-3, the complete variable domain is DGGITQSPKYLFRKEGQNVTLSCEQNLNHDAMYWYRQDPGQGLRLIYYSQIVNDFQKGDIAEGYSVSREKKESFPLTVTSAQKNPTAFYLCASSPRLAGYTDTQYFGPGTRLTVL.

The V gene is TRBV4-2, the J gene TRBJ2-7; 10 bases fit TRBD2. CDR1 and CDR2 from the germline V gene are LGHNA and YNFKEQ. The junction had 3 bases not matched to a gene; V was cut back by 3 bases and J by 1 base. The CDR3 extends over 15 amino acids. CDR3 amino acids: CASSHSTSGSYEQYF. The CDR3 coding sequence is TGTGCCAGCAGCCACTCGACTAGCGGGTCCTACGAGCAGTACTTC.

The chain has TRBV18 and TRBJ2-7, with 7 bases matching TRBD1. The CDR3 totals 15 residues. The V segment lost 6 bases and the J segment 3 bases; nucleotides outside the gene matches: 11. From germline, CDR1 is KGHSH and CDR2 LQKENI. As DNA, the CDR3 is TGTGCCAGCTCTCCAAGAGGGGACAGTCGCTACGAGCAGTACTTC. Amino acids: CASSPRGDSRYEQYF.

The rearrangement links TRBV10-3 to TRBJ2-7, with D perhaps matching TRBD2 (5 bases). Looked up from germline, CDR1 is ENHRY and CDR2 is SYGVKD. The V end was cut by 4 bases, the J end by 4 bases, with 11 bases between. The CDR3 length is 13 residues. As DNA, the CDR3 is TGTGCCATCAGTGCACTAGAAACATACGAGCAGTACTTC. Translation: CAISALETYEQYF.

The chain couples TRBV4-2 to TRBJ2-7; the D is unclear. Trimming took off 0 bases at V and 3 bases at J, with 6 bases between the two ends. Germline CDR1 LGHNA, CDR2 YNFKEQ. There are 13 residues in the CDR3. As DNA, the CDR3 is TGTGCCAGCAGCCAAGATCAAAGCTACGAGCAGTACTTC. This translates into CASSQDQSYEQYF.

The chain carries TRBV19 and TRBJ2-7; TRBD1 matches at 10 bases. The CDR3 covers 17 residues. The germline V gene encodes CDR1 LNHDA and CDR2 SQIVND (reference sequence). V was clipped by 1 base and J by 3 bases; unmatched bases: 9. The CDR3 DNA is TGTGCCAGTAGTATAGCTTCGGGAGGACAGGGGGGCTACGAGCAGTACTTC. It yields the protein CASSIASGGQGGYEQYF.